This TCR beta chain was profiled in a study of CD8+ T cells in alopecia areata. CDR3 length: 17 residues. Germline-derived CDR1 and CDR2 are SGHTS and YDEGEE. V was clipped by 0 bases and J by 1 base, with 14 bases between them. Treatment of the sample: oral pan-JAK inhibitor, 5-10 mg twice daily. As part of sample collection, lesional scalp punch biopsies and peripheral blood were taken from alopecia areata patients. The sequencing template was cDNA reverse transcribed from extracted RNA. Libraries were prepared by immunoSEQ multiplex PCR; TCRdb keeps only in-frame clonotypes and omits some of them. The sample has 120,000 or so clones; approximately 57% are singletons.

The sample here was CD4+ T cells sorted from blood, taken at week 4, from a patient treated with tofacitinib. This TCR was recovered from a human donor with alopecia areata. The V gene is TRBV5-8, the J gene TRBJ1-5; D ambiguous. In DNA, the CDR3 is TGTGCCAGCAGCTTGGAAATGGTCTCACACAGCAATCAGCCCCAGCATTTT. It is translated as CASSLEMVSHSNQPQHF. The complete variable domain, with remaining parts taken from reference TRBV5-8 and TRBJ1-5, reads EAGVTQSPTHLIKTRGQQATLRCSPISGHTSVYWYQQALGLGLQFLLWYDEGEERNRGNFPPRFSGRQFPNYSSELNVNALELEDSALYLCASSLEMVSHSNQPQHFGDGTRLSIL.